The clone carrying this T cell receptor (beta chain) has only a few counts. The antigen is not known. TCRdb analysed the reads with MiXCR anew, one entry per CDR3 protein. The repertoire holds 310,000 or so distinct CDR3 sequences, with approximately 25% as singletons. This entry belongs to a study of T cell repertoires in cytomegalovirus infection. Study results and caveats: In two of eight donors, the top clonotype was HLA-C-restricted CMV-specific.

The V segment lost 4 bases and the J segment 5 bases; nucleotides outside the gene matches: 8. CDR1 SEHNR and CDR2 FQNEAQ come from the germline V gene (reference sequence). The CDR3 is 15 amino acids. The receptor was isolated from a human donor in good health (CMV status not recorded). Some clones in this sample may be carry-over from other donors' samples. The sequenced sample was cultured PBMCs, obtained from culture after CMV antigen stimulation. The J gene is TRBJ2-1, the V gene TRBV7-9; 7 bases line up with TRBD2. This CDR3 reads CASSWGGDPDNEQFF. CDR3 DNA: TGTGCCAGCAGCTGGGGGGGGGACCCAGACAATGAGCAGTTCTTC.